These 8 T cell receptor beta chains were all obtained from the same sample, sequenced in a study of blood T cells in healthy people across ages. The second PCR ran about 6 to 11 cycles with a sample-barcoded 5' primer and J-beta primers. TCRdb used MiXCR to reprocess the 5' RACE reads, holding one entry per CDR3 protein. The table shows approximately 810,000 distinct CDR3 sequences, with 25% to 30% occurring only once. The sample was blood. All receptors come from a woman aged 80 or over in good health.

Many counts were recorded for this clonotype. In DNA form, the CDR3 reads TGCAGTGCAACTACAGGCGGCAATCAGCCCCAGCATTTT. This encodes CSATTGGNQPQHF. The J gene is TRBJ1-5, the V gene TRBV20-1, with D possibly matching TRBD1 (5 bases). CDR1 and CDR2 from the germline V gene are DFQATT and SNEGSKA (reference sequence). Trimming stripped 6 bases from V and 2 bases from J, with 11 bases between. This CDR3 is built from 13 residues.

As regards this clonotype: Germline and junction disagree at one end, which may indicate a read error. The J gene is TRBJ2-3, the V gene TRBV2; 8 nucleotides match TRBD1. There are 15 residues in the CDR3. The germline V gene encodes CDR1 SNHLY and CDR2 FYNNEI. This CDR3 reads CASRRTGTGGDAQYF. DNA for the CDR3: TGTGCCAGCAGACGTACCGGGACAGGAGGAGATGCGCAGTATTTT. Supplemented by reference TRBV2 and TRBJ2-3, the full variable domain reads EPEVTQTPSHQVTQMGQEVILRCVPISNHLYFYWYRQILGQKVEFLVSFYNNEISEKSEIFDDQFSVERPDGSNFTLKIRSTKLEDSAMYFCASRRTGTGGDAQYFGPGTRLTVL.

The rearrangement uses TRBV14 and TRBJ1-2; D remains ambiguous. Germline assignment: CDR1 SGHDN and CDR2 FVKESK. This CDR3 is 14 amino acids long. The V and J ends lost 1 base and 3 bases respectively, with 9 bases between them. The CDR3 DNA is TGTGCCAGCAGCCAAGGATGGGCGGACTATGGCTACACCTTC. Translating gives CASSQGWADYGYTF.

The chain employs TRBV6-2 or TRBV6-3 and TRBJ2-1; 9 bases fit TRBD1. This CDR3 region has 13 residues. V trimming: 6 bases; J trimming: 9 bases; junction bases outside the gene matches: 6. Germline lookup yields CDR1 MNHEY and CDR2 SVGEGT. As DNA, the CDR3 is TGTGCCAGCAGGAGGACAGGGGTGATTGAGCAGTTCTTC. This translates into CASRRTGVIEQFF.

The chain joins TRBV20-1 to TRBJ2-1, with D possibly being TRBD1 (6 bases). Looked up from germline, CDR1 is DFQATT and CDR2 is SNEGSKA (reference sequence). The CDR3 extends over 14 amino acids. V was shortened by 3 bases and J by 7 bases, with 16 bases between the two germline ends. For the CDR3, the DNA is TGCAGTGCTAGGACGGGACCCAGGGGTAATGAGCAGTTCTTC. This encodes CSARTGPRGNEQFF.

Remarks on this clonotype: A much larger clonotype is one base distant, so this may be a read error. This chain uses TRBV12-3 or TRBV12-4 with TRBJ2-5; 8 nucleotides align to TRBD1. Trimming at V came to 9 bases and at J to 7 bases, leaving 13 bases not matched to a gene. The CDR3 runs to 14 residues. The DNA of the CDR3 is TGTGCCAGGCCGGGACAGGAGCCCAAAGGGACCCAGTACTTC. This encodes CARPGQEPKGTQYF.

In this sample, this clonotype turned up many times. This chain uses TRBV14 with TRBJ2-4; D ambiguous. The germline CDR1 and CDR2 sequences are SGHDN and FVKESK. V was pared by 1 base and J by 0 bases, with 16 bases between. The CDR3 is 18 amino acids. The CDR3 reads CASSQGSRGRLAKNIQYF. CDR3 sequence (DNA): TGTGCCAGCAGCCAAGGTTCACGTGGCAGACTAGCCAAAAACATTCAGTACTTC.

This clonotype occurred a few times. The chain has TRBV2 and TRBJ1-5, with 7 bases aligning to TRBD1. Germline trimming cut 6 bases from V and 5 bases from J; bases unmatched to any gene: 7. Germline V gene data show CDR1 as SNHLY and CDR2 as FYNNEI. CDR3 length equals 14 residues. Here the CDR3 DNA reads TGTGCCAGCAGCGCGACAGGGATCCATCAGCCCCAGCATTTT. Its protein is CASSATGIHQPQHF. Looking up the rest from reference TRBV2 and TRBJ1-5 gives the full variable domain: EPEVTQTPSHQVTQMGQEVILRCVPISNHLYFYWYRQILGQKVEFLVSFYNNEISEKSEIFDDQFSVERPDGSNFTLKIRSTKLEDSAMYFCASSATGIHQPQHFGDGTRLSIL.